This entry lists 24 T cell receptor beta chains sequenced from one sample in a study of blood T cell repertoires in COVID-19. TCRdb's copy holds only in-frame clones and misses some; the assay was immunoSEQ multiplex PCR. There are approximately 490,000 clones in the sample; 75% to 90% occur only once, and approximately 8.3% lies in the top ten. Input material: PBMCs or T cells enriched from blood (not recorded which). Receptors originate from a woman between 55 and 75 years old who had recovered from COVID-19.

This chain links TRBV10-2 with TRBJ2-7, with 11 bases lining up with TRBD2. V shed 4 bases, J shed 2 bases, and the junction held 1 base outside the gene matches. The CDR3 is 14 amino acids. From germline, CDR1 is WSHSY and CDR2 SAAADI. The CDR3 is CASSGSGGAYEQYV. The CDR3 region has the DNA TGCGCCAGCAGTGGTAGCGGGGGGGCCTACGAGCAGTACGTC.

The chain carries TRBV18 and TRBJ1-1, with 9 positions matching TRBD1. V was pared by 3 bases and J by 2 bases, with 7 bases of the junction left unmatched. This CDR3 contains 16 residues. Germline-derived CDR1 and CDR2 are KGHSH and LQKENI. CDR3 protein: CASSPFTGQGNTEAFF. CDR3 DNA sequence: TGTGCCAGCTCACCTTTTACGGGACAGGGAAACACTGAAGCTTTCTTT.

The CDR3 DNA follows: TGTGCCAGCAGCTTAGAGTCTGCCGGGGCCAACGTCCTGACTTTC. It specifies CASSLESAGANVLTF. The V gene is TRBV5-4, the J gene TRBJ2-6; no reliable D call. The V end was cut by 2 bases, the J end by 4 bases, with 10 bases between. CDR3 length: 15 residues. Germline lookup yields CDR1 SGHNT and CDR2 YYREEE (reference sequence).

CDR3 in amino acids: CASSEMRGMNTEAFF. The CDR3 bases are TGTGCCAGCAGTGAAATGAGGGGGATGAACACTGAAGCTTTCTTT. The chain carries TRBV25-1 and TRBJ1-1, with D maybe TRBD1 (6 bases). Between the trimmed V and J ends, which lost 2 bases and 0 bases, there was a span of 10 bases. In germline, CDR1 is MGHDK, CDR2 SYGVNS. The CDR3 has 15 amino acids.

The rearrangement links TRBV24-1 to TRBJ2-2; TRBD1 agrees at 8 bases. The V gene end was trimmed by 5 bases and the J gene end by 1 base; junction bases not matched to a gene: 2. This CDR3 comprises 15 residues. Germline CDR1 and CDR2: KGHDR and SFDVKD. As DNA, the CDR3 is TGTGCCACCAGTGTCGGGACAGGGAACACCGGGGAGCTGTTTTTT. It codes for CATSVGTGNTGELFF.

J is TRBJ1-1 and V is TRBV5-6, with 7 nucleotides matching TRBD1. The germline V gene has CDR1 SGHDT and CDR2 YYEEEE. The CDR3 has 15 residues. The trim removed 1 base at V and 5 bases at J, leaving 8 bases unmatched. The CDR3 reads CASSLSSTGRTEAFF. In DNA, the CDR3 is TGTGCCAGCAGCTTGTCTTCGACAGGGCGGACTGAAGCTTTCTTT.

This clone was detected a few times. The chain links TRBV3-1 (or the pseudogene TRBV3-2) to TRBJ2-7, with D tentatively TRBD1 (6 bases). The CDR3 is 13 amino acids. V was trimmed by 3 bases and J by 8 bases, leaving 14 bases between them. Looked up from germline, CDR1 is LGHDT and CDR2 is YNNKEL (reference sequence). The chain's CDR3 is CASSHGAGTKQYV. For the CDR3, the DNA is TGTGCCAGCAGCCACGGAGCCGGGACAAAGCAGTACGTC.

V gene TRBV9 combines with J gene TRBJ2-1; the match to TRBD2 covers 8 bases. Germline V lookup: CDR1 SGDLS, CDR2 YYNGEE. V lost 0 bases and J lost 4; bases outside the gene matches: 12. CDR3 length: 18 residues. For the CDR3, the DNA is TGTGCCAGCAGCGTAGTCGGAGAGGGGACTAGACTATACAATGAGCAGTTCTTC. Translated, it gives CASSVVGEGTRLYNEQFF.

The chain couples TRBV2 to TRBJ2-7; 7 bases line up with TRBD1. CDR1 and CDR2 from the germline V gene are SNHLY and FYNNEI. The CDR3 is made up of 14 amino acids. The V and J ends lost 6 bases and 4 bases, in that order; junction bases with no gene match: 9. Here the CDR3 reads CASSPGGFRYEQYF. The CDR3 DNA reads TGTGCCAGCAGCCCAGGGGGATTTAGGTACGAGCAGTACTTC.

The chain recombines TRBV19 with TRBJ2-7, with 8 bases fitting TRBD1. The CDR3 is made up of 13 amino acids. V shed 5 bases, J shed 4 bases, and the junction held 4 bases outside the gene matches. Germline CDR1 reads LNHDA; CDR2 reads SQIVND (reference sequence). The CDR3 DNA follows: TGTGCCAGTAGTGCGGGACAGGAGTACGAGCAGTACGTC. Translation: CASSAGQEYEQYV.

This clone has only one observation. The rearrangement links TRBV27 to TRBJ1-4; D not certain. The CDR3 is 13 residues long. Looked up from germline, CDR1 is MNHEY and CDR2 is SMNVEV (reference sequence). The CDR3 DNA follows: TGTGTCTTCAGTCCTTCAACTAATGAAAAACTGTTTTTT. Protein: CVFSPSTNEKLFF.

The V gene is TRBV6-5, the J gene TRBJ1-1; tentatively, D is TRBD1 (5 bases). Per germline, CDR1 MNHEY and CDR2 SVGAGI. V was clipped by 11 bases and J by 5 bases, with 21 bases between them. This CDR3 is built from 14 residues. CDR3 in DNA: TGTGCCGGACAAGATTGGGGCGGGATGACTGAAGCTTTCTTT. It specifies CAGQDWGGMTEAFF.

The V and J genes are TRBV19 and TRBJ1-1; TRBD1 matches 12 bases. CDR3 length: 16 amino acids. The germline V gene encodes CDR1 LNHDA and CDR2 SQIVND (reference sequence). V was pared by 6 bases and J by 5 bases, with 10 bases of the junction left unmatched. CDR3 nucleotide sequence: TGTGCCAGTAGGCGATGGGACAGGGGGCTGGAGACTGAAGCTTTCTTT. Translated: CASRRWDRGLETEAFF.

The V gene is TRBV11-2, the J gene TRBJ1-2; a possible D gene is TRBD1 (6 bases). Per germline, CDR1 SGHAT and CDR2 FQNNGV. CDR3 length equals 13 residues. V lost 5 bases and J 7 bases, leaving 14 bases between the germline ends. Here the CDR3 reads CASSPGQIRGYTF. The DNA for the CDR3 is TGTGCCAGCAGCCCCGGACAGATTCGTGGCTACACCTTC. Combining the CDR3 with reference TRBV11-2 and TRBJ1-2 gives the whole variable domain EAGVAQSPRYKIIEKRQSVAFWCNPISGHATLYWYQQILGQGPKLLIQFQNNGVVDDSQLPKDRFSAERLKGVDSTLKIQPAKLEDSAVYLCASSPGQIRGYTFGSGTRLTVV.

This chain joins TRBV29-1 and TRBJ1-2; no clear D. The germline V gene has CDR1 SQVTM and CDR2 ANQGSEA. With 2 bases removed from V and 8 bases from J, the gap between germline ends came to 21 bases. CDR3 length: 15 amino acids. The CDR3 loop is CSVELRERPPWGYTF. In DNA form, the CDR3 reads TGCAGCGTTGAATTGAGGGAAAGGCCTCCTTGGGGCTACACCTTC.

The V gene is TRBV14, the J gene TRBJ1-1; possible D gene TRBD1, 5 bases. The CDR3 extends over 13 amino acids. The V and J ends lost 7 bases and 0 bases respectively, with 9 bases between them. The V gene's germline CDR1 is SGHDN and CDR2 FVKESK. The CDR3 DNA reads TGTGCCAGCACTAAGACAGTGAACACTGAAGCTTTCTTT. As protein: CASTKTVNTEAFF.

The chain couples TRBV7-8 to TRBJ2-1; TRBD1 agrees at 9 bases. V trimming: 3 bases; J trimming: 9 bases; junction bases outside the gene matches: 6. CDR1 and CDR2 (germline): SGHVS, FQNEAQ. This CDR3 is 14 amino acids long. CDR3 sequence: CASSFTGTGPEQFF. The CDR3 nucleotides are TGTGCCAGCAGCTTCACCGGGACAGGGCCTGAGCAGTTCTTC. The variable domain in full, with the rest retrieved from reference TRBV7-8 and TRBJ2-1, is GAGVSQSPRYKVAKRGQDVALRCDPISGHVSLFWYQQALGQGPEFLTYFQNEAQLDKSGLPSDRFFAERPEGSVSTLKIQRTQQEDSAVYLCASSFTGTGPEQFFGPGTRLTVL.

This clone has just one count. The V call is TRBV25-1, the J call TRBJ2-1, with 7 bases matching TRBD1. The CDR3 consists of 14 residues. V was pared by 2 bases and J by 2 bases, with 0 bases of the junction left unmatched. Germline-derived CDR1 and CDR2 are MGHDK and SYGVNS. DNA of the CDR3: TGTGCCAGCAGTGAAGGACAGGCCTACAATGAGCAGTTCTTC. It specifies CASSEGQAYNEQFF. Full variable domain (outside the CDR3, taken from reference TRBV25-1 and TRBJ2-1): EADIYQTPRYLVIGTGKKITLECSQTMGHDKMYWYQQDPGMELHLIHYSYGVNSTEKGDLSSESTVSRIRTEHFPLTLESARPSHTSQYLCASSEGQAYNEQFFGPGTRLTVL.

The V call is TRBV7-9, the J call TRBJ2-7, with 10 bases fitting TRBD1. The V and J ends lost 0 bases and 5 bases, in that order; junction bases with no gene match: 7. CDR3 size: 16 residues. The V gene's germline CDR1 is SEHNR and CDR2 FQNEAQ (reference sequence). CDR3 protein: CASSLAVLTGGHEQYF. CDR3 nucleotides: TGTGCCAGCAGCTTAGCTGTTTTGACAGGGGGCCACGAGCAGTACTTC.

As for this clone: A much larger clone lies a single base off, so this may be a read error. The chain employs TRBV25-1 and TRBJ2-2; 7 positions match TRBD1. The junction had 2 bases not matched to a gene; V was cut back by 4 bases and J by 0 bases. The length of the CDR3 is 15 residues. The germline V gene encodes CDR1 MGHDK and CDR2 SYGVNS. CDR3 region: CASSVTGANTGELFF. The CDR3 region has the DNA TGTGCCAGCAGTGTAACAGGGGCGAACACCGGGGAGCTGTTTTTT.

This clone appeared a few times. The chain uses TRBV18 and TRBJ2-1; TRBD2 aligns across 8 bases. Germline V CDR1 and CDR2: KGHSH, LQKENI. CDR3 length equals 12 residues. After removal of 5 bases from V and 10 bases from J, the junction contained 4 bases not matched to a gene. The CDR3 loop is CASSGTSGEQFF. CDR3 coding DNA: TGTGCCAGCTCAGGAACTAGCGGAGAGCAGTTCTTC.

The rearrangement links TRBV19 to TRBJ2-7; 8 bases fit TRBD1. V was clipped by 10 bases and J by 2 bases; unmatched bases: 13. Germline CDR1 reads LNHDA; CDR2 reads SQIVND (reference sequence). The CDR3 covers 15 residues. CDR3 nucleotides: TGTGCCAAAACAGGGGGTGAGTTTAGGACCTACGAGCAGTACTTC. As protein: CAKTGGEFRTYEQYF. Full variable domain (remainder filled in from reference TRBV19 and TRBJ2-7): DGGITQSPKYLFRKEGQNVTLSCEQNLNHDAMYWYRQDPGQGLRLIYYSQIVNDFQKGDIAEGYSVSREKKESFPLTVTSAQKNPTAFYLCAKTGGEFRTYEQYFGPGTRLTVT.

There are a few counts of this clone. J is TRBJ1-1 and V is TRBV2; D is ambiguous. Trimming removed 3 bases from V and 5 bases from J, with 10 bases in between. Germline assignment: CDR1 SNHLY and CDR2 FYNNEI. CDR3 length: 13 residues. The CDR3 coding sequence is TGTGCCAGCAGTGATGTGGGGAGGACTGAAGCTTTCTTT. This encodes CASSDVGRTEAFF. The complete variable domain, with remaining parts taken from reference TRBV2 and TRBJ1-1, reads EPEVTQTPSHQVTQMGQEVILRCVPISNHLYFYWYRQILGQKVEFLVSFYNNEISEKSEIFDDQFSVERPDGSNFTLKIRSTKLEDSAMYFCASSDVGRTEAFFGQGTRLTVV.

The chain uses TRBV11-2 and TRBJ2-2; D unclear. The CDR3 is made up of 12 amino acids. Trimming shortened V by 5 bases and J by 6 bases, and 7 bases separated the two germline ends. Germline CDR1 is SGHAT and CDR2 is FQNNGV. CDR3 sequence reads: CASSPIAGELFF. For the CDR3, the DNA is TGTGCCAGCAGCCCTATAGCCGGGGAGCTGTTTTTT.